This note documents a single T cell receptor beta chain sequence. The CDR3 runs to 14 residues. CDR1 LGHNT and CDR2 FRNRAP come from the germline V gene. Trimming stripped 7 bases from V and 0 bases from J, with 11 bases between. The data belong to a study of blood T cell repertoires in COVID-19. Background on the study: COVID-19 samples, acute and convalescent, were from the United States, Italy and Spain. In each case, the material was cDNA or gDNA derived from T cells, B-cell-depleted T cells, or PBMCs.

Seattle's cohort entered during active infection and was followed longitudinally. As handled by the study authors: Amplification from reference gene primers served as the basis for estimated nucleated cell counts. Sequencing used immunoSEQ multiplex PCR; TCRdb keeps in-frame clones, though not all of them. The V and J calls and clone size are taken from that table; D and trimming were inferred from the DNA. The data show roughly 570,000 clones, about 89% seen once. The sequenced material came from peripheral blood. The receptor comes from a woman aged 45 to 65 with COVID-19, enrolled during active disease. The J gene is TRBJ2-3, the V gene TRBV12-5, with TRBD2 as a possible D gene (6 bases). CDR3: CASAPRGSTDTQYF. The CDR3 DNA reads TGTGCTAGTGCCCCCCGGGGGAGCACAGATACGCAGTATTTT.